This TCR beta chain was sequenced for a study of blood T cell repertoires in COVID-19. Study information: There were acute and convalescent COVID-19 samples, and they came from the United States, Italy and Spain. Sources were T cells, B-cell-depleted T cells, or PBMCs; the material itself was cDNA or gDNA.

Concerning this clone itself: In the same sample, other DNA sequences code for this CDR3.

J gave up 5 bases and V 2 bases, and 0 bases lay outside the gene matches. This CDR3 comprises 13 residues. Germline CDR1 is MNHEY and CDR2 is SVGAGI. Under the authors' procedure: Amplification with reference gene primers provided the estimates of nucleated cell counts. Method: immunoSEQ multiplex PCR; TCRdb's copy keeps in-frame clones and lacks some. The DNA was the basis for D and trimming; V, J and clone size are from that table. The sample has 50,000 to 60,000 clones; approximately 78% are singletons. Sequencing used peripheral blood. The sequence was obtained from a human donor in a cohort sampled during active or convalescent COVID-19. The chain joins TRBV6-5 to TRBJ1-2; the match to TRBD1 covers 9 bases. The CDR3 nucleotides read TGTGCCAGCAGTTACGACAGGGGGTATGGCTACACCTTC. Amino acids: CASSYDRGYGYTF.